This section outlines one TCR beta chain sequence together with its context. The data belong to a study of blood T cell repertoires in COVID-19. Across the whole study: COVID-19 samples, acute and convalescent, were from the United States, Italy and Spain. Nucleic acid was either cDNA or gDNA, and it came from T cells, B-cell-depleted T cells, or PBMCs.

The CDR3 contains 15 residues. Germline-derived CDR1 and CDR2 are SEHNR and FQNEAQ (reference sequence). V was trimmed by 1 base and J by 4 bases, leaving 10 bases between them. Original handling: By means of reference gene primer amplification, nucleated cell counts were estimated. The data were produced by immunoSEQ multiplex PCR, yet TCRdb's version contains in-frame clones alone and is incomplete. The V and J calls and clone size come from that table; D and trimming were worked out from the DNA. The table has 88,000 or so clones, around four fifths seen once. The V call is TRBV7-9, the J call TRBJ1-4; D call uncertain. The sequence was obtained from a human donor in a cohort sampled during active COVID-19. The sample consisted of peripheral blood. This CDR3 is CASSLEQKGNEKLFF. CDR3 DNA: TGTGCCAGCAGCTTAGAACAGAAAGGTAATGAAAAACTGTTTTTT.